Included here is one TCR beta chain sequence, with context. Antigen unknown. This sample is part of a study of siplizumab effects on memory and regulatory T cells. Study-level points and caveats: Apparently more diverse than memory cells, naive T cells also seemed major alloresponse contributors. Naive or memory phenotype assignment was not possible for roughly 75-95% of proliferating CD4+ or CD8+ clones.

Between the trimmed V and J ends, which lost 6 bases and 6 bases, there was a span of 12 bases. Germline CDR1 SEHNR, CDR2 FQNEAQ (reference sequence). This CDR3 contains 12 residues. Approximately 100,000 TCR templates per sample were assayed. Produced via immunoSEQ multiplex PCR; TCRdb's table is partial and in-frame only. The sample yields tens of thousands of clones, approximately 97% seen once. The receptor comes from a human donor in good health. Specimen: naive CD8+ T cells sorted from blood. The genes are TRBV7-9 and TRBJ2-7; a weak D match, TRBD2 (6 bases). The CDR3 sequence is CASRGGGTEQYF. CDR3 sequence (DNA): TGTGCCAGCAGGGGGGGAGGAACCGAGCAGTACTTC.